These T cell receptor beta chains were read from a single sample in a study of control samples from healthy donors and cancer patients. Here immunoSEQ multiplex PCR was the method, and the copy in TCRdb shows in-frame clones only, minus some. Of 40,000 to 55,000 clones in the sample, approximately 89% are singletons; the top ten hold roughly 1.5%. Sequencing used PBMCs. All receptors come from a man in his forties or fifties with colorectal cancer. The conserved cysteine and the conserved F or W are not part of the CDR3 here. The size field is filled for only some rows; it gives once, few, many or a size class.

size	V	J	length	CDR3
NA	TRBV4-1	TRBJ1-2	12	ASSRIGTPYGYT
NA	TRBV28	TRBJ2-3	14	ASRRSGLAWGLTQY
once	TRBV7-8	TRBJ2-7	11	ASSPSQSYEQY
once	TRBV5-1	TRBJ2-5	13	ASSLVRGSEETQY
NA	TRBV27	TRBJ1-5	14	ASAPRGVHSNQPQH
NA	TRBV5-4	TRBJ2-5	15	ASSPTSGRWDGETQY
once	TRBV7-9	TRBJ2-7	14	ASSLPRDYISYEQY
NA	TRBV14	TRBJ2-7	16	ASSQDPFRTASSYEQY
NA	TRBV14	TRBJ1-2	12	ASSPLTGEKGYT
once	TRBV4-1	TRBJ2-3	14	ASSQALQRGTDTQY
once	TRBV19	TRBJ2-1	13	ASSTGGLGDNEQF
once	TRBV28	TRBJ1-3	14	ASSFMDRMYGNTIY
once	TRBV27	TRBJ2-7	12	ASSLYRGVYEQY
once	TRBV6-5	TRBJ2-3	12	ASSYSSFTDTQY
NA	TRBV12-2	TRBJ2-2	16	ASRFGLAGGRDTGELF
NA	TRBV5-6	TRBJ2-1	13	ASSLQQDLYNEQF
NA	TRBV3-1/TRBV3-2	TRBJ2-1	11	ASSHGLNNEQF
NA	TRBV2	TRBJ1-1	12	ASTLDGGNTEAF
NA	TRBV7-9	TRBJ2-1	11	ASEASSWNEQF
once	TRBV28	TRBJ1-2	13	ASSFWADLRGGYT
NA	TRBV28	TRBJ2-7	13	ASSLASGRAVEQY
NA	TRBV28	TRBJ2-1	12	ASSLGGPYNEQF
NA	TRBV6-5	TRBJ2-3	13	ASSLSGYYTDTQY
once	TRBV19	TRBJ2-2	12	ASSIDRGAGELF
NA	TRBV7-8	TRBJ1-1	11	ASSPPGGTEAF
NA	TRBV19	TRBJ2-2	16	ASSIDHLEGADTGELF
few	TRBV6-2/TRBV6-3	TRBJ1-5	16	ASSYSILSRGSNQPQH
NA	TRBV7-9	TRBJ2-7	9	ASSFSYEQY
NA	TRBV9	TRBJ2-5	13	ASSVVQGGQETQY
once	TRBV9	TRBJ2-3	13	ASSVASRGADTQY
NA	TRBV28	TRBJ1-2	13	ASSRGTIIPYGYT
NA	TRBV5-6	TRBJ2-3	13	ASSGGLLRTDTQY
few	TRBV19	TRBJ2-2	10	ASSGSAGELF
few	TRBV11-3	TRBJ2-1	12	ASSLVAGAAEQF
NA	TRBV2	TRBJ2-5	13	ASSLQTSGQETQY
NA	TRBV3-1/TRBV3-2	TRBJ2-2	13	ASRLLAGVTGELF
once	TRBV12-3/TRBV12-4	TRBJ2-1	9	ASSSGHEQF
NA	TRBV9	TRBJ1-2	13	ASSLGQSGVYGYT
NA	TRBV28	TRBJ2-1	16	ASSLESYPGRNDNEQF
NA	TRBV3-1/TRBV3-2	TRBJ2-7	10	ASSLLSYEQY
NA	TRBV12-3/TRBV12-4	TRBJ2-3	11	ASSGGSTDTQY
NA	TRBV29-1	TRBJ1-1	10	SVKRATVEAF
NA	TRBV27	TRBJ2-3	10	ASSKRTDTQY
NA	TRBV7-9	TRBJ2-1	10	ASSLGNNEQF
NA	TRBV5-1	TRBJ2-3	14	ASSPGTSASTDTQY
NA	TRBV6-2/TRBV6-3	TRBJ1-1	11	ASSYSIADEAF
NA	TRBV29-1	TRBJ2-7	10	SVEGVGYEQY
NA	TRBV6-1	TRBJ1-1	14	ASSDGAGILGTEAF
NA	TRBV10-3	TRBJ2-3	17	AISEKSGGTSGRGDTQY